The 11 T cell receptor beta chains in this list originate from one sample, sequenced in a study of CD8 T cells in Susac syndrome. Reverse transcription of about 0.45 to 1 ug RNA was carried out with random hexamers. TCRdb called the immunoSEQ multiplex PCR reads again in MiXCR, with one record for every CDR3 protein. The table has 80,000 or so distinct CDR3 sequences, 95% to 97% seen once; the top ten hold 0.4% to 0.45%. Sequences were obtained from CD8+ T cells from PBMCs. The receptors were sampled from a human donor with Susac syndrome.

This chain links TRBV15 with TRBJ1-4; D remains unclear. The CDR3 consists of 16 residues. V was trimmed by 1 base and J by 3 bases, leaving 12 bases between them. Per the germline V gene, CDR1 is LNHNV and CDR2 is YYDKDF (reference sequence). This CDR3 is CATSRAPLTANEKLFF. CDR3 DNA: TGTGCCACCAGCAGAGCCCCACTTACGGCTAATGAAAAACTGTTTTTT.

The chain combines TRBV9 with TRBJ2-1, with D possibly matching TRBD2 (6 bases). V was cut by 3 bases and J by 5 bases, with 15 bases left in between. Per germline, CDR1 SGDLS and CDR2 YYNGEE. This CDR3 comprises 15 residues. CDR3 sequence: CASSAAGTGNNEQFF. DNA for the CDR3: TGTGCCAGCAGCGCCGCCGGGACTGGAAACAATGAGCAGTTCTTC.

The chain combines TRBV13 with TRBJ2-7; TRBD1 might be the D (6 bases). Germline lookup yields CDR1 PRHDT and CDR2 FYEKMQ (reference sequence). V gave up 5 bases and J gave up 3 bases, with 14 bases separating them. This CDR3 region has 14 residues. The CDR3 reads CASSQPDRYYEQYF. The CDR3 bases are TGTGCCAGCAGCCAACCCGACAGGTACTACGAGCAGTACTTC.

The chain joins TRBV28 to TRBJ1-4, with D possibly TRBD1 on 5 matching bases. The CDR3 is 15 residues long. The germline CDR1 and CDR2 sequences are MDHEN and SYDVKM. Trimming took off 5 bases at V and 0 bases at J, with 10 bases between the two ends. CDR3 nucleotides: TGTGCCAGCAGTCAAGGACATTCAACTAATGAAAAACTGTTTTTT. Encoded protein: CASSQGHSTNEKLFF.

This clonotype was recorded only once. The rearrangement links TRBV20-1 to TRBJ2-1; TRBD2 might be the D (5 bases). V was clipped by 4 bases and J by 4 bases, with 11 bases between them. This CDR3 comprises 13 residues. Germline values: CDR1 DFQATT, CDR2 SNEGSKA (reference sequence). The chain's CDR3 is CSAMEASYNEQFF. DNA of the CDR3: TGCAGTGCTATGGAGGCCTCATACAATGAGCAGTTCTTC.

The genes are TRBV5-1 and TRBJ2-1; D not resolved. Trimming took off 0 bases at V and 5 bases at J, with 12 bases between the two ends. The CDR3 runs to 15 residues. Germline V CDR1 and CDR2: SGHRS, YFSETQ. The CDR3 protein is CASSLVELPNNEQFF. CDR3 coding DNA: TGCGCCAGCAGCTTGGTAGAACTACCTAACAATGAGCAGTTCTTC.

This clonotype appeared once. The CDR3 here is CASTSDQLGTEAFF. The CDR3 DNA reads TGTGCCAGTACTTCCGACCAATTGGGCACTGAAGCTTTCTTT. This rearrangement joins TRBV19 to TRBJ1-1; no definite D call. The germline V gene has CDR1 LNHDA and CDR2 SQIVND (reference sequence). Trimming shortened V by 7 bases and J by 4 bases, and 16 bases separated the two germline ends. CDR3 length: 14 amino acids.

This sequence joins TRBV7-9 and TRBJ1-1; weak D call: TRBD1 (5 bases). The CDR3 consists of 12 residues. Germline V lookup: CDR1 SEHNR, CDR2 FQNEAQ (reference sequence). V lost 1 base, J lost 12 bases, and 12 bases lay in between. The CDR3 DNA reads TGTGCCAGCAGCTTAGTTGGGGCTCTGACTTTCTTT. Its protein product is CASSLVGALTFF.

The chain links TRBV6-6 to TRBJ1-2, with TRBD1 identical over 8 bases. The germline gives CDR1 MNHNY, CDR2 SVGAGI (reference sequence). The CDR3 is 16 residues long. Trimming removed 2 bases from V and 4 bases from J; junction bases left unmatched: 9. The CDR3 sequence is CASSYTFTGGTYGYTF. CDR3 DNA: TGTGCCAGCAGTTACACATTTACAGGGGGAACCTATGGCTACACCTTC.

The genes are TRBV7-9 and TRBJ2-7, with no clear D. The CDR3 has 13 residues. CDR1 and CDR2 (germline): SEHNR, FQNEAQ (reference sequence). Trimming took 1 base from V and 6 from J, leaving 10 bases between them. The CDR3 sequence is CASSLDPGLEQYV. CDR3 sequence (DNA): TGTGCCAGCAGCTTAGATCCCGGCCTCGAGCAGTACGTC.

The chain links TRBV4-2 to TRBJ2-7; 8 nucleotides line up with TRBD1. CDR3 length: 15 residues. CDR1 and CDR2 from the germline V gene are LGHNA and YNFKEQ. V was clipped by 4 bases and J by 2 bases; unmatched bases: 7. CDR3 loop: CASSPGQGFAYEQYV. CDR3 coding DNA: TGTGCCAGCAGCCCAGGACAGGGATTTGCCTACGAGCAGTACGTC.